The T cell receptor beta chain under discussion was sequenced for a study of CD8+ T cells in alopecia areata. Study-level findings and limits: Across lesional scalp, and particularly alopecia totalis/universalis, clonality surpassed that of normal scalp.

Treatment: oral pan-JAK inhibitor, 5-10 mg twice daily. RNA was extracted and reverse transcribed into cDNA as the sequencing template. Method: immunoSEQ multiplex PCR; TCRdb's copy keeps in-frame clones and lacks some. Here the sample spans around 110,000 clones, less than 75% being singletons. The V gene's germline CDR1 is LNHDA and CDR2 SQIVND (reference sequence). This CDR3 has 14 amino acids. V lost 3 bases and J lost 6; bases outside the gene matches: 2. Concerning this clone: Its antigen is unknown. This specimen includes other DNA sequences encoding the same CDR3.

The receptor comes from a human donor with alopecia areata. The material sequenced was CD8+ T cells sorted from blood, taken at week 24, from a patient treated with tofacitinib. The chain is built from TRBV19 and TRBJ1-5, with TRBD1 matching 10 bases. The CDR3 loop is CASSIRDRGQPQHF. The CDR3, as DNA: TGTGCCAGTAGTATCCGGGACAGGGGTCAGCCCCAGCATTTT.